Shown below are 5 T cell receptor beta chains from a single sample sequenced in a study of T-cell memory formation after mild COVID-19. One entry per CDR3 protein, called by TCRdb with MiXCR from the 5' RACE reads. The sample consists of about 560,000 distinct CDR3 sequences, around a sixth of them appearing once. The specimen sequenced was PBMCs or a T cell subset sorted from them (not recorded which). These receptors came from an adult woman who had mild COVID-19 (a few samples of this study predate the infection). Cell type and time point are not known.

J is TRBJ2-2 and V is TRBV12-3 or TRBV12-4, with D perhaps TRBD2 (6 bases). V shed 7 bases and J shed 6 bases, with 18 bases lying between them. This CDR3 is 15 amino acids long. CDR3: CASTNGETRAGELFF. CDR3 sequence (DNA): TGTGCCAGCACAAATGGGGAGACTAGAGCCGGGGAGCTGTTTTTT.

V gene TRBV7-2 combines with J gene TRBJ1-2; D possibly corresponds to TRBD1 (6 bases). There are 14 residues in the CDR3. CDR1 SGHTA and CDR2 FQGNSA come from the germline V gene. V was trimmed by 3 bases and J by 4 bases, leaving 12 bases between them. In nucleotides, the CDR3 is TGTGCCAGCAGCTTCATAGGACAGATCTATGGCTACACCTTC. Residues: CASSFIGQIYGYTF. Full variable domain (rest looked up from reference TRBV7-2 and TRBJ1-2): GAGVSQSPSNKVTEKGKDVELRCDPISGHTALYWYRQSLGQGLEFLIYFQGNSAPDKSGLPSDRFSAERTGGSVSTLTIQRTQQEDSAVYLCASSFIGQIYGYTFGSGTRLTVV.

This clonotype was counted many times. This chain joins TRBV5-1 and TRBJ2-7; D may be TRBD2 (5 bases). The V end lost 0 bases, the J end lost 0 bases, and 10 bases lay between the germline ends. The CDR3 spans 15 residues. Germline-derived CDR1 and CDR2 are SGHRS and YFSETQ. The CDR3 coding sequence is TGCGCCAGCAGCTTGGGAGGGCAGAGCTCCTACGAGCAGTACTTC. This gives the protein CASSLGGQSSYEQYF. Complete variable domain (other parts from reference TRBV5-1 and TRBJ2-7): KAGVTQTPRYLIKTRGQQVTLSCSPISGHRSVSWYQQTPGQGLQFLFEYFSETQRNKGNFPGRFSGRQFSNSRSEMNVSTLELGDSALYLCASSLGGQSSYEQYFGPGTRLTVT.

This clonotype was seen a handful of times. The V call is TRBV3-1, the J call TRBJ1-2; no clear D. From germline, CDR1 is LGHDT and CDR2 YNNKEL (reference sequence). With 3 bases removed from V and 5 bases from J, the gap between germline ends came to 13 bases. There are 14 residues in the CDR3. As DNA, the CDR3 is TGTGCCAGCAGCCAGAGGGAGGCAAGTTATGGCTACACCTTC. This sequence encodes CASSQREASYGYTF.

This clonotype was picked up a small number of times. This chain joins TRBV10-3 and TRBJ2-1, with 8 bases that match TRBD2. V gave up 7 bases and J gave up 8 bases; unmatched junction bases: 13. Looked up from germline, CDR1 is ENHRY and CDR2 is SYGVKD. CDR3 length equals 15 residues. The CDR3 DNA reads TGTGCCATCATGCAAGCGGGAGCGTTCCTGGATGAGCAGTTCTTC. Amino acids: CAIMQAGAFLDEQFF.